This T cell receptor beta chain stems from a study of cytomegalovirus exposure and HLA in healthy donors. The PCR employed 60 Vbeta primers together with 13 Jbeta primers. Assay: immunoSEQ multiplex PCR; the TCRdb copy retains only in-frame clones and omits some. The table includes 160,000 or so clones, approximately 78% detected once. In germline, CDR1 is SGHDT, CDR2 YYEEEE. The germline V and J ends were trimmed by 1 base and 4 bases, with 12 bases remaining between them. This CDR3 has 15 residues. This clone was picked up one time. The chain has TRBV5-6 and TRBJ1-5, with a weak D call TRBD1 (5 bases). Sequenced sample: PBMCs. This TCR was sampled from a woman aged 40-49 years in good health and CMV-seronegative. The CDR3 DNA reads TGTGCCAGCAGCTTGAGGGGTATGGTTAATCAGCCCCAGCATTTT. This encodes CASSLRGMVNQPQHF.